These 25 T cell receptor beta chains share one sample of origin, sequenced in a study of regulatory T cells in long-lasting Graves disease. Time point described: newly diagnosed GD, antithyroid drugs for less than 3 months. The TCR library used RNA extracted from PBMCs. Arm-PCR of CDR3 regions with iRepertoire HTBI primers generated TCR beta libraries. MiXCR, run by TCRdb on the multiplex PCR reads, gives a single entry per CDR3 protein. The sample lists about 540,000 distinct CDR3 sequences; 13% were seen once. The data were also submitted as part of a second study, on T cells in Graves' hyperthyroidism and ophthalmopathy.

Sequencing was performed on peripheral blood mononuclear cells (PBMCs), taken at new diagnosis, from a patient treated with antithyroid drugs. These receptors were obtained from a man under 40 with Graves disease.

Regarding this clonotype: Being one base from a much bigger clone, this may be a read error. The rearrangement uses TRBV29-1 and TRBJ2-3, with D possibly being TRBD1 or TRBD2 (5 bases each). The germline V gene encodes CDR1 SQVTM and CDR2 ANQGSEA. The CDR3 loop spans 12 amino acids. V lost 7 bases and J 5 bases, leaving 13 bases between the germline ends. The CDR3 coding sequence is TGCAGCGGGGGACCCTCGAGAGATACGCAGTATTTT. Residues: CSGGPSRDTQYF.

This clonotype showed up just a few times. This chain joins TRBV11-2 and TRBJ2-2; D unresolved. This CDR3 has 12 residues. The germline V gene encodes CDR1 SGHAT and CDR2 FQNNGV. Trimming left V 4 bases short and J 13 bases short, with 13 bases between. CDR3 in DNA: TGTGCCAGCAGCTCCGGATCCAAGGTGCTGTTTTTT. This translates into CASSSGSKVLFF.

As to this clonotype: A much larger clone differs from this one at a single base, so this may be a read error. This chain joins TRBV11-2 and TRBJ2-5; no definite D call. The CDR3 runs to 17 residues. The V end lost 2 bases, the J end lost 11 bases, and 27 bases lay between the germline ends. CDR1 SGHAT and CDR2 FQNNGV come from the germline V gene. The CDR3 nucleotides read TGTGCCAGCAGCTTACGTTACTCAGGTAGCTCCTACAATGAGCAGTACTTC. Amino acids: CASSLRYSGSSYNEQYF.

The table lists this clonotype with many counts. V gene TRBV10-3 combines with J gene TRBJ2-3; 12 bases are shared with TRBD2. Germline values: CDR1 ENHRY, CDR2 SYGVKD. The CDR3 loop spans 16 amino acids. Trimming cost V 6 bases and J 6 bases; bases outside gene matches: 10. CDR3 DNA sequence: TGTGCCATCAGCGGAAGGACTAGCGGGAACCTTGATACGCAGTATTTT. This gives the protein CAISGRTSGNLDTQYF.

This clonotype has at least ten counts. V and J are TRBV5-6 and TRBJ2-7; D is uncertain. CDR1 and CDR2 (germline): SGHDT, YYEEEE. The V end was cut by 1 base, the J end by 5 bases, with 19 bases between. CDR3 length: 16 amino acids. The CDR3: CASSLYRARFSHEQYF. CDR3 bases: TGTGCCAGCAGCTTGTATCGGGCCCGCTTCAGCCACGAGCAGTACTTC.

As concerns this clonotype: This may be a read error, as it is one base from a much larger clone. The missing conserved phenylalanine or tryptophan at the end of this CDR3 makes a read error likely. The rearrangement uses TRBV3-1 and TRBJ2-4; 8 nucleotides match TRBD2. Germline trimming cut 4 bases from V and 2 bases from J; bases unmatched to any gene: 7. There are 16 residues in the CDR3. Germline V gene data show CDR1 as LGHDT and CDR2 as YNNKEL (reference sequence). CDR3 sequence (DNA): TGTGCCAGCAGCCGGGACGGGAGGGGTTCCAAAAACATTCAGTACCTC. Translated, it gives CASSRDGRGSKNIQYL.

The table lists this clonotype with a few counts. The CDR3 sequence is CASSLTPGQFYYGYTF. The CDR3 DNA reads TGCGCCAGCAGCCTTACCCCGGGACAGTTTTACTATGGCTACACCTTC. This rearrangement joins TRBV4-1 to TRBJ1-2, with 7 bases that match TRBD1. The CDR3 contains 16 residues. CDR1 is MGHRA, CDR2 YSYEKL, per germline. J lost 3 bases, V lost 4 bases, and 11 bases had no gene match.

The chain uses TRBV3-1 and TRBJ2-2, with D perhaps TRBD1 (5 bases). Germline loops: CDR1 LGHDT, CDR2 YNNKEL (reference sequence). CDR3 length: 16 amino acids. The germline V and J ends were trimmed by 1 base and 3 bases, with 12 bases remaining between them. The chain's CDR3 is CASSQGSRADTGELFF. As DNA, the CDR3 is TGTGCCAGCAGCCAAGGGTCCAGGGCGGACACCGGGGAGCTGTTTTTT.

The table lists this clonotype with a few counts. This chain uses TRBV20-1 with TRBJ1-2; D might be TRBD1 (5 bases). The germline V and J ends were trimmed by 3 bases and 3 bases, with 11 bases remaining between them. This CDR3 spans 13 amino acids. Germline CDR1 is DFQATT and CDR2 is SNEGSKA (reference sequence). The CDR3: CSASEQGYYGYTF. The CDR3 coding sequence is TGCAGTGCTAGTGAGCAGGGATACTATGGCTACACCTTC.

This clonotype was seen many times. The chain has TRBV14 and TRBJ2-1; D ambiguous. Per the germline V gene, CDR1 is SGHDN and CDR2 is FVKESK. Trimming stripped 1 base from V and 7 bases from J, with 8 bases between. The CDR3 loop spans 13 amino acids. In DNA, the CDR3 is TGTGCCAGCAGCCAAGCTGGGTGGAATGAGCAGTTCTTC. It is translated as CASSQAGWNEQFF. The full variable domain, completed using reference TRBV14 and TRBJ2-1, is EAGVTQFPSHSVIEKGQTVTLRCDPISGHDNLYWYRRVMGKEIKFLLHFVKESKQDESGMPNNRFLAERTGGTYSTLKVQPAELEDSGVYFCASSQAGWNEQFFGPGTRLTVL.

This clonotype was recorded a few times. This chain uses TRBV5-6 with TRBJ2-7; 10 positions agree with TRBD2. This CDR3 is 15 amino acids long. CDR1 SGHDT and CDR2 YYEEEE come from the germline V gene. Losses at the gene ends were 2 bases for V and 4 bases for J; bases not matched to a gene: 6. The CDR3 coding sequence is TGTGCCAGCAGCTTCGCGGCTAGCGGGAGTTACGAGCAGTACTTC. This encodes CASSFAASGSYEQYF.

This clonotype was detected ten times or more. CDR3 protein: CASNSRASSPDTQYF. The CDR3 DNA follows: TGTGCCAGCAATAGTAGGGCTAGCTCTCCAGATACGCAGTATTTT. This rearrangement joins TRBV27 to TRBJ2-3, with D possibly TRBD2 on 5 matching bases. CDR1 is MNHEY, CDR2 SMNVEV, per germline (reference sequence). V lost 7 bases, J lost 4 bases, and 18 bases lay in between. The CDR3 extends over 15 amino acids.

This clonotype was picked up many times. The DNA for the CDR3 is TGTGCCAGCAGTTCCCGACTAGCGGGAGATCAAGATACGCAGTATTTT. Translation: CASSSRLAGDQDTQYF. The rearrangement uses TRBV6-5 and TRBJ2-3; 12 nucleotides line up with TRBD2. With V trimmed by 4 bases and J by 5 bases, 7 bases remained unmatched. The CDR3 sequence is 16 residues long. CDR1 is MNHEY, CDR2 SVGAGI, per germline.

The sample holds many counts of this clonotype. The rearrangement uses TRBV12-3 or TRBV12-4 and TRBJ2-5; D is unclear. Trimming left V 6 bases short and J 5 bases short, with 19 bases between. The CDR3 is 15 amino acids. DNA of the CDR3: TGTGCCAGCAGCCCATCCGTCGACCAACTGGAGACCCAGTACTTC. Protein product: CASSPSVDQLETQYF.

This clonotype was detected ten times or more. This chain connects TRBV12-3 or TRBV12-4 to TRBJ2-3; D is perhaps TRBD2 (6 bases). The V and J ends lost 1 base and 2 bases respectively, with 13 bases between them. The CDR3 runs 16 residues. DNA for the CDR3: TGTGCCAGCAGTTTAGACCCGGAGGGGATCACAGATACGCAGTATTTT. Its protein is CASSLDPEGITDTQYF.

Turning to this clonotype: One base away lies a much larger clone, so this may be a sequencing read error. This chain joins TRBV6-2 or TRBV6-3 and TRBJ2-7; no clear D. CDR3 length: 14 amino acids. CDR1 is MNHEY and CDR2 is SVGEGT in the germline V gene. CDR3 residues: CVIRARLGHYEQYF. DNA of the CDR3: TGTGTCATCCGTGCCCGGTTAGGCCACTACGAGCAGTACTTC.

This chain joins TRBV19 and TRBJ2-3; a possible D gene is TRBD2 (5 bases). The CDR3 is 15 residues long. Trimming shortened V by 3 bases and J by 1 base, and 11 bases separated the two germline ends. CDR1 is LNHDA and CDR2 is SQIVND in the germline V gene (reference sequence). The CDR3 is CASSILGIGTDTQYF. The CDR3 nucleotides read TGTGCCAGTAGTATCCTCGGGATAGGCACAGATACGCAGTATTTT.

This clonotype was seen a handful of times. The genes are TRBV18 and TRBJ1-5; D is unclear. V gave up 6 bases and J gave up 0 bases, with 12 bases separating them. This CDR3 is built from 15 residues. From germline, CDR1 is KGHSH and CDR2 LQKENI. The CDR3 DNA reads TGTGCCAGCTCCCTCGTAGTTTATAGCAATCAGCCCCAGCATTTT. It encodes CASSLVVYSNQPQHF.

This clonotype was counted ten times or more. The V gene is TRBV11-2, the J gene TRBJ2-3; no definite D call. The germline V gene has CDR1 SGHAT and CDR2 FQNNGV. The germline V and J ends were trimmed by 0 bases and 5 bases, with 9 bases remaining between them. This CDR3 is built from 14 residues. The CDR3 here is CASSLDGLEDTQYF. CDR3 nucleotides: TGTGCCAGCAGCTTAGACGGGCTAGAAGATACGCAGTATTTT.

The chain is built from TRBV7-2 and TRBJ2-1; tentatively, D is TRBD2 (6 bases). This CDR3 spans 17 amino acids. Germline CDR1 and CDR2: SGHTA and FQGNSA. V was pared by 5 bases and J by 7 bases, with 24 bases between. CDR3 sequence: CASSPPWGSGRGNEQFF. CDR3 bases: TGTGCCAGCAGCCCACCCTGGGGTAGCGGTCGGGGGAATGAGCAGTTCTTC.

This clonotype was detected ten times or more. J is TRBJ2-3 and V is TRBV20-1; TRBD2 agrees at 8 bases. The germline gives CDR1 DFQATT, CDR2 SNEGSKA (reference sequence). CDR3 length equals 15 residues. With V trimmed by 5 bases and J by 5 bases, 12 bases remained unmatched. Here the CDR3 DNA reads TGCAGTGCTTGGGTCCCCGGGAGGGCCAGAGATACGCAGTATTTT. Encoded protein: CSAWVPGRARDTQYF.

Concerning this clonotype itself: Sequence at one end of the junction differs from germline and may be a read error. The V gene is TRBV5-1, the J gene TRBJ2-5, with D perhaps being TRBD1 or TRBD2 (5 bases each). Germline values: CDR1 SGHRS, CDR2 YFSETQ. This CDR3 has 15 amino acids. CDR3 sequence (DNA): TGCGGCAGCAGCTTAATCCCTGACGAGGGGGAGACCCAGTACTTC. This translates into CGSSLIPDEGETQYF.

This clonotype occurred many times. V and J are TRBV30 and TRBJ2-2; the D is unclear. V dropped 2 bases and J dropped 1 base, with 8 bases sitting between them. CDR3 length equals 14 residues. Germline CDR1 reads GTSNPN; CDR2 reads SVGIG (reference sequence). As DNA, the CDR3 is TGTGCCTGGAGTACTGGGTTGAACACCGGGGAGCTGTTTTTT. Translating it yields CAWSTGLNTGELFF.

This clonotype has ten or more counts. This sequence joins TRBV10-3 and TRBJ1-1; no definite D call. This CDR3 region has 14 residues. V was pared by 3 bases and J by 1 base, with 9 bases between. Germline-derived CDR1 and CDR2 are ENHRY and SYGVKD. The CDR3 region has the DNA TGTGCCATCAGTGAAGGGCGGCGGAACACTGAAGCTTTCTTT. Translation gives CAISEGRRNTEAFF.

The CDR3 spells CASSLGDRAHNEQFF. The CDR3 DNA reads as TGTGCCAGCAGCTTGGGGGACAGGGCTCACAATGAGCAGTTCTTC. The chain recombines TRBV5-8 with TRBJ2-1; 9 bases are a match to TRBD1. The trim removed 0 bases at V and 5 bases at J, leaving 3 bases unmatched. The germline V gene encodes CDR1 SGHTS and CDR2 YDEGEE. This CDR3 region has 15 residues.